What follows describes a single T cell receptor (beta chain). Its cognate antigen is unknown. The sample originates from a study of T cell responses to AZD1222 COVID-19 vaccine. Study-level findings and limits: Clonal diversity was possibly underestimated, and the donors were mostly white British, with more females.

Germline CDR1 reads LGHNA; CDR2 reads YSLEER. The CDR3 sequence is 15 residues long. Trimming cost V 0 bases and J 10 bases, with 13 bases left between them. The protocol was immunoSEQ multiplex PCR, while the TCRdb copy is restricted to in-frame clones and leaves out a portion. Of 150,000 or so clones detected, 88% appear once; the ten largest clones hold 3% to 3.5%. The starting material was peripheral blood, obtained on day 0 of AZD1222 vaccination. This chain joins TRBV4-3 and TRBJ1-6; a weak D match, TRBD1 (5 bases). The TCR comes from an adult in good health. The CDR3: CASSQDMGTGSPLHF. In DNA form, the CDR3 reads TGCGCCAGCAGCCAAGATATGGGGACCGGATCACCCCTCCACTTT.